This TCR beta chain comes out of a study of blood T cell repertoires in COVID-19. Study as a whole: Acute-phase and convalescent COVID-19 samples originated in the United States, Italy and Spain.

Per the authors' pipeline: Quantification of nucleated cells was approximated via reference gene primer amplification. TCRdb's copy holds only in-frame clones and misses some; the assay was immunoSEQ multiplex PCR. Clone size and the V and J calls come from that table; the DNA yielded D and trimming. The repertoire holds under 300,000 clones, 88% seen once, with approximately 2.3% in the top ten. Participants came from some 26 US areas, aged roughly 18 to 95 years. The CDR3 has 13 residues. CDR1 and CDR2 from the germline V gene are SGHAT and FQNNGV. The germline V and J ends were trimmed by 5 bases and 5 bases, with 10 bases remaining between them.

The clonotype comes from a woman aged 40 to 55 with acute COVID-19. The chain combines TRBV11-2 with TRBJ1-5; TRBD1 is a possible D gene (6 bases). Sequenced sample: PBMCs or T cells enriched from blood (not recorded which). The CDR3 nucleotides read TGTGCCAGCAGCGGGGGCGGCGATCAGCCCCAGCATTTT. Encoded protein: CASSGGGDQPQHF.